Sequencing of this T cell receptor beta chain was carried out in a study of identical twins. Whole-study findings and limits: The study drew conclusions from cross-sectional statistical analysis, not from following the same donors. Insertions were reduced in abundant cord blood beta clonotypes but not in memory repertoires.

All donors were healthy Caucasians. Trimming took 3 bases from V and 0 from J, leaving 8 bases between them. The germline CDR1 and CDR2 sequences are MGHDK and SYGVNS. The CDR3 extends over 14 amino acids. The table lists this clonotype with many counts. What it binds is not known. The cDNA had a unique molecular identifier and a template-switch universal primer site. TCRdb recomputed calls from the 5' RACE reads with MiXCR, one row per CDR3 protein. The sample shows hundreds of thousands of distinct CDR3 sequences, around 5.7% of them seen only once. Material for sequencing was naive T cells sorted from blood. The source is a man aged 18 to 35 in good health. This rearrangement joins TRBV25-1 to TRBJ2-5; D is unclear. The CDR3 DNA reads TGTGCCAGCAGTGAGATCCGGGACCAAGAGACCCAGTACTTC. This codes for CASSEIRDQETQYF.